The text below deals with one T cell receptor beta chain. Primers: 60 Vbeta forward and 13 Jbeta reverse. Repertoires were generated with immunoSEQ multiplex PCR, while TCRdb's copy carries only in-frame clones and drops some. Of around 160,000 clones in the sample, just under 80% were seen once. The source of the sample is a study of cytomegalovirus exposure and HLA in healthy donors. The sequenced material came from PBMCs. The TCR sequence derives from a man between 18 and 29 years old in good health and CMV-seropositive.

The CDR3 DNA sequence: TGTGCCAGCAGCTTATTTTCGTTGGGGACTAGCGGGAGCAATGAGCAGTTCTTC. Its protein product is CASSLFSLGTSGSNEQFF. This chain links TRBV7-6 with TRBJ2-1; 14 bases align to TRBD2. The V gene's germline CDR1 is SGHVS and CDR2 FNYEAQ. The trim removed 2 bases at V and 6 bases at J, leaving 9 bases unmatched. There are 18 residues in the CDR3.